Included here is one T cell receptor (beta chain) sequence, with context. The antigen is unknown. Time point of the sample: blood 4 weeks post-SBRT, at nephrectomy. Treatment noted: 15 Gy SBRT to primary tumor, nephrectomy 4 weeks later. Blood was sampled at baseline, 2 weeks and 4 weeks after SBRT. This record belongs to a study of radiation and T cells in renal cell carcinoma. Profiled with immunoSEQ multiplex PCR; TCRdb holds only in-frame clones, not every one. This table holds about 83,000 clones, approximately 87% found once. Regarding the study as a whole: Pretreatment tumor biopsies were lacking, so baseline clonotypes are unknown.

The sequencing here drew on blood, taken from a patient whose treatment included radiotherapy and nephrectomy. The receptor was isolated from a woman in her sixties or seventies with renal cell carcinoma.

The CDR3 nucleotides read TGTGCCAGCAGCTTAGCCTACGAGCAGTACTTC. Translation gives CASSLAYEQYF. This rearrangement joins TRBV11-2 to TRBJ2-7; D gene uncertain. V gave up 1 base and J gave up 2 bases, with 0 bases separating them. The CDR3 is 11 amino acids. Per the germline V gene, CDR1 is SGHAT and CDR2 is FQNNGV.